The 6 T cell receptor beta chains reported below all come from one sample, sequenced in a study of cytomegalovirus exposure and HLA in healthy donors. Vbeta (60) and Jbeta (13) primers were used in the PCR. Measured with immunoSEQ multiplex PCR; TCRdb has only the in-frame clones, and not every one. The top ten clones hold roughly 0.7% of a sample with roughly 200,000 clones, about 80% of them seen once. The sample consisted of PBMCs. The receptors originated from a boy younger than 18 in good health and CMV-seronegative.

The rearrangement uses TRBV4-2 and TRBJ1-1; 7 bases align to TRBD1. This CDR3 has 15 amino acids. With 3 bases clipped from V and 4 bases from J, the junction kept 8 bases outside the gene matches. The V gene's germline CDR1 is LGHNA and CDR2 YNFKEQ. Written as DNA, the CDR3 is TGTGCCAGCAGCCACCCGACAGGGAAAGGCACTGAAGCTTTCTTT. It translates to CASSHPTGKGTEAFF.

The chain combines TRBV5-1 with TRBJ1-3; TRBD1 matches at 9 bases. V lost 4 bases, J lost 9 bases, and 14 bases stayed unmatched. CDR1 and CDR2 from the germline V gene are SGHRS and YFSETQ. This CDR3 contains 16 residues. CDR3 coding DNA: TGCGCCAGCAGCGAAACCGGGACAGGGCCTTCCTTCACCATATATTTT. Translated: CASSETGTGPSFTIYF.

The chain combines TRBV7-9 with TRBJ1-2; TRBD1 matches 7 bases. The CDR3 contains 15 residues. V lost 7 bases, J lost 7 bases, and 15 bases stayed unmatched. CDR1 and CDR2 (germline): SEHNR, FQNEAQ (reference sequence). CDR3 coding DNA: TGTGCCAGCAACCCCGGGACAGATAGTTTAAGTGGCTACACCTTC. It codes for CASNPGTDSLSGYTF.

The V and J genes are TRBV19 and TRBJ1-2, with 8 positions matching TRBD1. Per the germline V gene, CDR1 is LNHDA and CDR2 is SQIVND (reference sequence). V shed 5 bases, J shed 4 bases, and the junction held 21 bases outside the gene matches. The CDR3 extends over 19 amino acids. CDR3 DNA sequence: TGTGCCAGTAGTCGTTTCGTGGGGACAGGTTCAAAGGTGGCCTATGGCTACACCTTC. As protein: CASSRFVGTGSKVAYGYTF.

The chain employs TRBV15 and TRBJ2-5, with 7 bases matching TRBD2. The CDR3 consists of 17 residues. CDR1 and CDR2 (germline): LNHNV, YYDKDF (reference sequence). V lost 5 bases and J lost 11; bases outside the gene matches: 23. The CDR3, as DNA: TGTGCCACCAGCTACCGTATGTGGGAGGGCCAACCCAGTGAGCAGTACTTC. Translated: CATSYRMWEGQPSEQYF.

The J gene is TRBJ1-2, the V gene TRBV9; 8 bases match TRBD1. The CDR3 runs to 15 residues. Trimming at V came to 0 bases and at J to 4 bases, leaving 5 bases not matched to a gene. CDR1 and CDR2 from the germline V gene are SGDLS and YYNGEE. The CDR3 region is CASSVESGGAYGYTF. In DNA form, the CDR3 reads TGTGCCAGCAGCGTAGAGTCAGGGGGCGCCTATGGCTACACCTTC.